The next 17 T cell receptor beta chains were all read from a single sample in a study of post-analysis software for immune sequencing data. The library was made from cDNA and included unique molecular identifiers. TCRdb reanalysed the PCR reads using MiXCR and keeps one entry per CDR3 protein. The sample contains 150,000 to 200,000 distinct CDR3 sequences, approximately 35% of which appear only once. The specimen was blood, collected after autologous hematopoietic stem cell transplantation. These receptors were obtained from a girl aged 10 to 17 with multiple sclerosis.

The J gene is TRBJ1-1, the V gene TRBV12-3 or TRBV12-4; D possibly corresponds to TRBD1 (5 bases). The germline V and J ends were trimmed by 10 bases and 0 bases, with 12 bases remaining between them. The CDR3 has 13 residues. CDR3 in amino acids: CATAGAMNTEAFF. CDR3 DNA sequence: TGTGCCACCGCCGGGGCCATGAACACTGAAGCTTTCTTT.

This clonotype was recorded at least ten times. The chain combines TRBV11-2 with TRBJ2-7; maybe TRBD2 (6 bases). Trimming cost V 3 bases and J 4 bases, with 10 bases left between them. This CDR3 contains 13 residues. Germline CDR1 is SGHAT and CDR2 is FQNNGV. The chain's CDR3 is CASSLAAGYEQYF. The CDR3 DNA reads TGTGCCAGCAGCTTGGCAGCGGGTTACGAGCAGTACTTC.

The V and J genes are TRBV28 and TRBJ2-7, with a possible D match to TRBD2 (6 bases). Trimming cost V 6 bases and J 4 bases, with 16 bases left between them. The CDR3 contains 14 residues. Germline V gives CDR1 MDHEN, CDR2 SYDVKM. In DNA, the CDR3 is TGTGCCAGCAGCACGCGGGGCAGGGAGTACGAGCAGTACTTC. This sequence encodes CASSTRGREYEQYF. Using reference TRBV28 and TRBJ2-7 for the parts outside the CDR3, the full variable domain is DVKVTQSSRYLVKRTGEKVFLECVQDMDHENMFWYRQDPGLGLRLIYFSYDVKMKEKGDIPEGYSVSREKKERFSLILESASTNQTSMYLCASSTRGREYEQYFGPGTRLTVT.

The chain couples TRBV29-1 to TRBJ1-1; D is undetermined. The germline V gene has CDR1 SQVTM and CDR2 ANQGSEA. V lost 6 bases and J 5 bases, leaving 19 bases between the germline ends. This CDR3 has 14 amino acids. The CDR3 spells CSVDQEGGTTEAFF. The DNA of the CDR3 is TGCAGCGTCGACCAGGAGGGAGGAACGACTGAAGCTTTCTTT. Together with reference TRBV29-1 and TRBJ1-1, the CDR3 gives the full variable domain: SAVISQKPSRDICQRGTSLTIQCQVDSQVTMMFWYRQQPGQSLTLIATANQGSEATYESGFVIDKFPISRPNLTFSTLTVSNMSPEDSSIYLCSVDQEGGTTEAFFGQGTRLTVV.

The table lists this clonotype with many counts. This chain joins TRBV9 and TRBJ2-3; D is unresolved. The CDR3 runs 15 residues. Deletions cut 0 bases from V and 4 bases from J, with 12 bases between. Germline values: CDR1 SGDLS, CDR2 YYNGEE. The chain's CDR3 is CASSVGATGADTQYF. CDR3 nucleotides: TGTGCCAGCAGCGTAGGGGCGACGGGCGCAGATACGCAGTATTTT.

The rearrangement joins TRBV5-1 to TRBJ1-3, with a possible D match to TRBD1 (5 bases). The CDR3 sequence is 17 residues long. Germline V gives CDR1 SGHRS, CDR2 YFSETQ. Trimming removed 3 bases at V and 0 bases at J, with 16 bases between. The CDR3 reads CASSWGTPGNSGNTIYF. CDR3 coding DNA: TGCGCCAGCAGCTGGGGCACGCCTGGGAACTCTGGAAACACCATATATTTT.

This clonotype was seen a handful of times. V and J are TRBV30 and TRBJ2-7; possibly TRBD1 for D (7 bases). Germline CDR1 GTSNPN, CDR2 SVGIG (reference sequence). The CDR3 covers 14 residues. The germline V and J ends were trimmed by 2 bases and 2 bases, with 13 bases remaining between them. This CDR3 reads CAWSFSRGAYEQYF. The CDR3 DNA reads TGTGCCTGGAGTTTCTCCAGGGGGGCCTACGAGCAGTACTTC.

The V call is TRBV11-2, the J call TRBJ1-2, with D unresolved. Trimming pared 1 base from V and 2 bases from J, leaving 11 bases between. This CDR3 spans 15 amino acids. CDR1 and CDR2 from the germline V gene are SGHAT and FQNNGV. CDR3 in amino acids: CASSLGTGLNYGYTF. CDR3 DNA: TGTGCCAGCAGCTTAGGGACGGGGTTAAACTATGGCTACACCTTC.

Ten or more counts support this clonotype. The chain uses TRBV25-1 and TRBJ1-2; tentative D call: TRBD1 (5 bases). The CDR3 consists of 14 residues. Germline lookup yields CDR1 MGHDK and CDR2 SYGVNS. The germline V and J ends were trimmed by 2 bases and 3 bases, with 10 bases remaining between them. CDR3 sequence reads: CASSEGTDHYGYTF. CDR3 nucleotides: TGTGCCAGCAGTGAAGGGACGGATCACTATGGCTACACCTTC.

This clonotype was observed at least ten times. The V call is TRBV7-2, the J call TRBJ2-3, with D perhaps matching TRBD2 (6 bases). Germline V gene lookup returns CDR1 SGHTA and CDR2 FQGNSA. The CDR3 has 15 residues. Trimming took off 5 bases at V and 2 bases at J, with 14 bases between the two ends. The CDR3 sequence is CASSPSLAFTDTQYF. The CDR3 coding sequence is TGTGCCAGCAGCCCTTCCCTAGCGTTCACAGATACGCAGTATTTT.

This clonotype appeared many times. The chain recombines TRBV29-1 with TRBJ2-7; perhaps TRBD2 as D (7 bases). The CDR3 spans 13 residues. The V end lost 4 bases, the J end lost 6 bases, and 16 bases lay between the germline ends. The germline V gene encodes CDR1 SQVTM and CDR2 ANQGSEA. CDR3 DNA: TGCAGCGTTGTCCTTGGGGGGGCCGGCGAGCAGTACTTC. Protein sequence: CSVVLGGAGEQYF.

This chain joins TRBV12-3 or TRBV12-4 and TRBJ2-5, with 10 bases fitting TRBD2. This CDR3 comprises 18 residues. The V gene end was trimmed by 2 bases and the J gene end by 4 bases; junction bases not matched to a gene: 13. This chain's CDR3 is CASSLSASGGGLRETQYF. CDR3 DNA: TGTGCCAGCAGTTTATCGGCTAGCGGGGGAGGTTTACGAGAGACCCAGTACTTC.

To note about this clonotype: A clone one base away is much larger, so this may be a read error. V is TRBV6-2 or TRBV6-3 and J is TRBJ2-2; weak D call: TRBD2 (5 bases). The CDR3 has 10 residues. The germline gives CDR1 MNHEY, CDR2 SVGEGT. CDR3 nucleotides: TGTGCCAGCAGAGACGGGGAGCGGTTTTTT. Its translation is CASRDGERFF.

As to this clonotype: A much larger clone lies one base from this, so it may be a read error. The chain has TRBV9 and TRBJ2-3; D remains unclear. The germline V gene has CDR1 SGDLS and CDR2 YYNGEE. The CDR3 extends over 13 amino acids. The CDR3 DNA follows: TGTGTCAGCAGCGTGGAAGGAAAAGATACGCAGTATTTT. It codes for CVSSVEGKDTQYF.

The chain combines TRBV28 with TRBJ1-5, with 9 bases identical to TRBD1. The CDR3 extends over 16 amino acids. Per the germline V gene, CDR1 is MDHEN and CDR2 is SYDVKM. V lost 6 bases to trimming and J lost 9 bases; unmatched junction nucleotides: 15. CDR3: CASRPGTGSAQWPQHF. CDR3 coding DNA: TGTGCCAGCAGACCAGGGACAGGGAGTGCCCAATGGCCCCAGCATTTT.

This clonotype has at least ten counts. CDR3 protein: CASSLAGKSNQPQHF. In DNA form, the CDR3 reads TGTGCCAGCAGCTTAGCGGGGAAGAGCAATCAGCCCCAGCATTTT. The chain carries TRBV7-8 and TRBJ1-5; D is uncertain. Germline V gene data show CDR1 as SGHVS and CDR2 as FQNEAQ. The CDR3 length is 15 residues. The V gene lost 0 bases and the J gene lost 1 base, with 7 bases spanning the gap.

This clonotype has only a few counts. The CDR3 bases are TGCGCCAGCAGCCGCCGGGACCAAGAGACCCAGTACTTC. Translating gives CASSRRDQETQYF. The V gene is TRBV5-1, the J gene TRBJ2-5, with D unclear. From germline, CDR1 is SGHRS and CDR2 YFSETQ. The CDR3 sequence is 13 residues long. The V end lost 4 bases, the J end lost 0 bases, and 7 bases lay between the germline ends.